This T cell receptor (beta chain) was recovered during a study of Siglec-9 on CD8 T cells in melanoma. Repertoires were generated with immunoSEQ multiplex PCR, while TCRdb's copy carries only in-frame clones and drops some. The sample gives about 30,000 clones, 75% to 85% of which show up once; 5.8% is in the top ten. V was pared by 4 bases and J by 2 bases, with 8 bases of the junction left unmatched. The germline CDR1 and CDR2 sequences are SGDLS and YYNGEE. The CDR3 spans 16 residues. Sequenced input: Siglec-9- CD8+ T cells sorted from blood. The V and J genes are TRBV9 and TRBJ2-3; 9 nucleotides agree with TRBD2. The TCR sequence derives from a human donor in good health. Here the CDR3 DNA reads TGTGCCAGCAGCTTCTTTGCGGGGGGGCTCACAGATACGCAGTATTTT. Encoded protein: CASSFFAGGLTDTQYF.